These 27 T cell receptor beta chains share one sample of origin, sequenced in a study of OX40 agonist ivuxolimab in advanced cancers. TCRdb's copy holds only in-frame clones and misses some; the assay was immunoSEQ multiplex PCR. The sample records under 80,000 clones, 88% being singletons. Here the sequenced sample was CD4+ or CD8+ T cells sorted from blood, taken in a trial of the OX40 agonist ivuxolimab. The receptors were sampled from an adult with an advanced solid tumor such as melanoma, head and neck, liver or kidney cancer.

In the case of this clone: Distinct nucleotide sequences in the sample also encode this CDR3. The genes are TRBV10-2 and TRBJ1-5; D not certain. CDR1 is WSHSY, CDR2 SAAADI, per germline. This CDR3 is built from 14 residues. The V end lost 3 bases, the J end lost 0 bases, and 6 bases lay between the germline ends. CDR3 sequence: CASSDSDSNQPQHF. The CDR3 coding sequence is TGCGCCAGCAGTGACAGCGATAGCAATCAGCCCCAGCATTTT.

CDR3 sequence: CAWRGRQGMGYTF. DNA of the CDR3: TGTGCCTGGAGAGGGAGACAGGGCATGGGCTACACCTTC. The V and J genes are TRBV30 and TRBJ1-2; 7 bases map to TRBD1. Trimming cost V 3 bases and J 8 bases; bases outside gene matches: 9. The CDR3 spans 13 residues. Germline CDR1 and CDR2: GTSNPN and SVGIG (reference sequence).

The chain carries TRBV14 and TRBJ2-6, with a weak D call TRBD2 (6 bases). This CDR3 contains 17 residues. Between the trimmed V and J ends, which lost 4 bases and 6 bases, there was a span of 19 bases. Looked up from germline, CDR1 is SGHDN and CDR2 is FVKESK. DNA of the CDR3: TGTGCCAGCAGCCCAGGGAGGTCGTCGACGATGGCCAACGTCCTGACTTTC. It translates to CASSPGRSSTMANVLTF.

The chain employs TRBV19 and TRBJ1-5; D is perhaps TRBD1 (5 bases). There are 16 residues in the CDR3. V lost 6 bases and J lost 1, with 16 bases in between. Germline CDR1 reads LNHDA; CDR2 reads SQIVND (reference sequence). The CDR3 DNA sequence: TGTGCCAGTAGGGATCGCGGAGGGACCAGCAATCAGCCCCAGCATTTT. Its translation: CASRDRGGTSNQPQHF. The complete variable domain, with remaining parts taken from reference TRBV19 and TRBJ1-5, reads DGGITQSPKYLFRKEGQNVTLSCEQNLNHDAMYWYRQDPGQGLRLIYYSQIVNDFQKGDIAEGYSVSREKKESFPLTVTSAQKNPTAFYLCASRDRGGTSNQPQHFGDGTRLSIL.

This rearrangement joins TRBV7-8 to TRBJ1-5; 7 bases line up with TRBD1. Per germline, CDR1 SGHVS and CDR2 FQNEAQ. The CDR3 totals 16 residues. The junction had 5 bases not matched to a gene; V was cut back by 3 bases and J by 0 bases. CDR3 region: CASSFDRVNSNQPQHF. The CDR3 nucleotides are TGTGCCAGCAGCTTCGACAGGGTGAATAGCAATCAGCCCCAGCATTTT. The whole variable domain, remainder taken from reference TRBV7-8 and TRBJ1-5, is GAGVSQSPRYKVAKRGQDVALRCDPISGHVSLFWYQQALGQGPEFLTYFQNEAQLDKSGLPSDRFFAERPEGSVSTLKIQRTQQEDSAVYLCASSFDRVNSNQPQHFGDGTRLSIL.

V gene TRBV2 combines with J gene TRBJ1-2; TRBD1 matches 8 bases. The germline V gene encodes CDR1 SNHLY and CDR2 FYNNEI. This CDR3 has 15 residues. J gave up 6 bases and V 1 base, and 7 bases lay outside the gene matches. This CDR3 is CASSEVATGVNGYTF. The CDR3 DNA reads TGTGCCAGCAGTGAAGTAGCGACAGGGGTGAATGGCTACACCTTC.

The chain has TRBV6-5 and TRBJ1-1, with a weak D call TRBD1 (6 bases). The V end lost 7 bases, the J end lost 3 bases, and 18 bases lay between the germline ends. The CDR3 extends over 15 amino acids. Germline CDR1 MNHEY, CDR2 SVGAGI. CDR3 amino acids: CASTQSGGGHTEAFF. CDR3 nucleotide sequence: TGTGCCAGCACCCAATCCGGGGGGGGCCACACTGAAGCTTTCTTT.

CDR3 in DNA: TGTGCCATCAGTGACCCGAGAGGGAGCTCCTACGAGCAGTACTTC. This codes for CAISDPRGSSYEQYF. The rearrangement links TRBV10-3 to TRBJ2-5, with D possibly being TRBD2 (5 bases). Matching the DNA end better, TRBJ2-7 makes the J call doubtful. Germline assignment: CDR1 ENHRY and CDR2 SYGVKD. The CDR3 spans 15 residues.

This chain links TRBV21-1 with TRBJ1-5; TRBD1 was called by the table and not checked on the DNA. TRBV21-1 is marked as a pseudogene. This CDR3 comprises 18 residues. DNA of the CDR3: TGTGCCAGCAGCCCCAGGTGTCAGGTCAGGGGTTGCGGTCAGCCCCAGCATTTT. Translated: CASSPRCQVRGCGQPQHF.

The chain joins TRBV5-5 to TRBJ2-5; a weak D match, TRBD1 (7 bases). Germline assignment: CDR1 SGHKS and CDR2 YYEKEE (reference sequence). CDR3 length: 15 amino acids. V lost 0 bases to trimming and J lost 5 bases, with 14 bases between them. CDR3 sequence (DNA): TGTGCCAGCAGCTTGGCCGGAGGGGGCTGGGAGACCCAGTACTTC. This sequence encodes CASSLAGGGWETQYF. The complete variable domain, with remaining parts taken from reference TRBV5-5 and TRBJ2-5, reads DAGVTQSPTHLIKTRGQQVTLRCSPISGHKSVSWYQQVLGQGPQFIFQYYEKEERGRGNFPDRFSARQFPNYSSELNVNALLLGDSALYLCASSLAGGGWETQYFGPGTRLLVL.

The chain joins TRBV14 to TRBJ2-5, with D unresolved. The CDR3 is made up of 13 amino acids. The germline gives CDR1 SGHDN, CDR2 FVKESK. V dropped 1 base and J dropped 5 bases, with 8 bases sitting between them. CDR3 amino acids: CASSQGPRETQYF. CDR3 DNA sequence: TGTGCCAGCAGCCAAGGTCCCCGCGAGACCCAGTACTTC.

This clone was observed a few times. The gene calls are TRBV9 and TRBJ2-5; 7 bases agree with TRBD2. There are 16 residues in the CDR3. Per germline, CDR1 SGDLS and CDR2 YYNGEE. Trimming at V came to 3 bases and at J to 4 bases, leaving 12 bases not matched to a gene. CDR3 in amino acids: CASSDFTSGTVETQYF. In DNA, the CDR3 is TGTGCCAGCAGCGACTTCACCAGCGGGACGGTAGAGACCCAGTACTTC.

The chain carries TRBV9 and TRBJ2-1; D unresolved. V lost 0 bases and J lost 5, with 6 bases in between. The CDR3 extends over 13 amino acids. The germline V gene has CDR1 SGDLS and CDR2 YYNGEE. The CDR3 loop is CASSVVGNNEQFF. The CDR3 region has the DNA TGTGCCAGCAGCGTAGTTGGGAACAATGAGCAGTTCTTC.

The rearrangement joins TRBV5-1 to TRBJ2-1; weak D call: TRBD2 (5 bases). This CDR3 region has 14 residues. Germline assignment: CDR1 SGHRS and CDR2 YFSETQ. Between the trimmed V and J ends, which lost 2 bases and 7 bases, there was a span of 13 bases. This chain's CDR3 is CASSFEGTGNEQFF. The DNA of the CDR3 is TGCGCCAGCAGCTTTGAGGGTACTGGAAATGAGCAGTTCTTC.

The V and J genes are TRBV7-2 and TRBJ2-3, with TRBD2 identical over 9 bases. The germline V gene has CDR1 SGHTA and CDR2 FQGNSA. With 4 bases clipped from V and 12 bases from J, the junction kept 11 bases outside the gene matches. This CDR3 is 14 amino acids long. DNA for the CDR3: TGTGCCAGCAGCTCTAGCGCGGGGGGGGCTCAACAGTATTTT. It is translated as CASSSSAGGAQQYF.

This chain uses TRBV6-6 with TRBJ2-3, with a tentative D call TRBD1 (6 bases). Germline V CDR1 and CDR2: MNHNY, SVGAGI (reference sequence). The V gene lost 0 bases and the J gene lost 6 bases, with 10 bases spanning the gap. The CDR3 extends over 14 amino acids. CDR3 region: CASSYSNRVDTQYF. DNA for the CDR3: TGTGCCAGCAGTTACTCGAACAGGGTCGATACGCAGTATTTT.

This clone was detected only once. The chain uses TRBV21-1 and TRBJ2-5. TRBV21-1 is labeled a pseudogene. This CDR3 region has 15 residues. This CDR3 is CASRPTGHNQETQYF. The CDR3 DNA reads as TGTGCCAGCAGGCCTACCGGGCACAACCAAGAGACCCAGTACTTC.

This chain joins TRBV5-1 and TRBJ1-2; D ambiguous. The CDR3 covers 12 residues. Trimming removed 2 bases at V and 4 bases at J, with 6 bases between. CDR1 is SGHRS and CDR2 is YFSETQ in the germline V gene. In DNA, the CDR3 is TGCGCCAGCAGCTTAGACACCTATGGCTACACCTTC. Its translation: CASSLDTYGYTF.

The V and J genes are TRBV19 and TRBJ2-1, with D possibly being TRBD2 (5 bases). V gave up 3 bases and J gave up 8 bases, with 14 bases separating them. The CDR3 extends over 14 amino acids. CDR1 and CDR2 (germline): LNHDA, SQIVND (reference sequence). CDR3 sequence (DNA): TGTGCCAGTAGTATCAGTCTAGCCGGGGATGAGCAGTTCTTC. Its protein product is CASSISLAGDEQFF.

The gene calls are TRBV5-1 and TRBJ2-3, with 10 bases matching TRBD2. CDR1 and CDR2 (germline): SGHRS, YFSETQ. The junction had 1 base not matched to a gene; V was cut back by 5 bases and J by 7 bases. The CDR3 is 12 amino acids. CDR3 nucleotide sequence: TGCGCCAGCAGTAGCGGGAGGAATACGCAGTATTTT. Translating gives CASSSGRNTQYF. Full variable domain (rest looked up from reference TRBV5-1 and TRBJ2-3): KAGVTQTPRYLIKTRGQQVTLSCSPISGHRSVSWYQQTPGQGLQFLFEYFSETQRNKGNFPGRFSGRQFSNSRSEMNVSTLELGDSALYLCASSSGRNTQYFGPGTRLTVL.

The rearrangement uses TRBV23-1 and TRBJ1-2; D unclear. TRBV23-1 is an ORF, and what it does is uncertain. There are 15 residues in the CDR3. V was pared by 5 bases and J by 0 bases, with 13 bases between. DNA for the CDR3: TGCGCCAGCAGTTTAGAGTCGAGGACTAACTATGGCTACACCTTC. It specifies CASSLESRTNYGYTF.

The chain uses TRBV18 and TRBJ2-3; D is unclear. The germline CDR1 and CDR2 sequences are KGHSH and LQKENI. The V and J ends lost 1 base and 4 bases respectively, with 15 bases between them. The CDR3 is made up of 16 amino acids. Here the CDR3 reads CASSPRAGFGADTQYF. CDR3 nucleotide sequence: TGTGCCAGCTCACCACGGGCAGGTTTTGGAGCAGATACGCAGTATTTT.

V usage is TRBV18 and J usage is TRBJ1-1; D is uncertain. V lost 6 bases and J 2 bases, leaving 16 bases between the germline ends. CDR1 is KGHSH and CDR2 is LQKENI in the germline V gene. This CDR3 is built from 15 residues. The CDR3 sequence: CASSFHDGSNTEAFF. For the CDR3, the DNA is TGTGCCAGCTCTTTTCACGATGGCAGCAACACTGAAGCTTTCTTT. The variable domain in full, with the rest retrieved from reference TRBV18 and TRBJ1-1, is NAGVMQNPRHLVRRRGQEARLRCSPMKGHSHVYWYRQLPEEGLKFMVYLQKENIIDESGMPKERFSAEFPKEGPSILRIQQVVRGDSAAYFCASSFHDGSNTEAFFGQGTRLTVV.

V usage is TRBV29-1 and J usage is TRBJ1-2, with D perhaps matching TRBD1 (5 bases). CDR1 and CDR2 from the germline V gene are SQVTM and ANQGSEA. V was trimmed by 0 bases and J by 7 bases, leaving 15 bases between them. The CDR3 consists of 14 residues. The CDR3 sequence is CSVEEGGAAFGYTF. The CDR3 bases are TGCAGCGTTGAAGAGGGTGGGGCAGCTTTTGGCTACACCTTC.

This chain links TRBV11-2 with TRBJ1-1, with TRBD1 as a possible D gene (5 bases). With 5 bases removed from V and 5 bases from J, the gap between germline ends came to 9 bases. Germline CDR1 and CDR2: SGHAT and FQNNGV. The CDR3 loop spans 12 amino acids. The CDR3 coding sequence is TGTGCCAGCAGCCGCGGGGGAACTGAAGCTTTCTTT. It specifies CASSRGGTEAFF.

This clone appeared a few times. The chain combines TRBV4-1 with TRBJ2-3; TRBD2 matches 8 bases. After removal of 2 bases from V and 2 bases from J, the junction contained 9 bases not matched to a gene. CDR1 is MGHRA and CDR2 is YSYEKL in the germline V gene. The CDR3 has 17 amino acids. In nucleotides, the CDR3 is TGCGCCAGCAGCCAAAACCCATCGGGGGGGGTCACAGATACGCAGTATTTT. Its protein is CASSQNPSGGVTDTQYF.

The CDR3 bases are TGTGCCAGCAGGGTTCGACCGACCGGCTCAGATACGCAGTATTTT. It codes for CASRVRPTGSDTQYF. V gene TRBV7-2 combines with J gene TRBJ2-3; D unresolved. Trimming pared 6 bases from V and 4 bases from J, leaving 17 bases between. CDR1 is SGHTA, CDR2 FQGNSA, per germline. The CDR3 runs to 15 residues.